This T cell receptor (beta chain) was captured in a study of tumor-infiltrating lymphocytes in localized non-small cell lung cancer. Whole-study results and caveats: Different pieces of the same tissue went to different assays, confounding technical variation with intratumor heterogeneity.

From germline, CDR1 is MNHNS and CDR2 SASEGT. This CDR3 spans 18 amino acids. The V segment lost 3 bases and the J segment 0 bases; nucleotides outside the gene matches: 9. The data were produced by immunoSEQ multiplex PCR, yet TCRdb's version contains in-frame clones alone and is incomplete. The table lists thousands of clones, 60% to 80% of them singletons. This clone was seen just once. Its antigen remains unidentified. This chain joins TRBV6-1 and TRBJ2-4, with 9 bases lining up with TRBD1. The receptor comes from a human donor with non-small cell lung cancer. The sequencing input was uninvolved lung tissue not adjacent to the tumor. The CDR3, as DNA: TGTGCCAGCAGTGATGGGGTCGGACAGGGGCTAGCCAAAAACATTCAGTACTTC. Translated: CASSDGVGQGLAKNIQYF.